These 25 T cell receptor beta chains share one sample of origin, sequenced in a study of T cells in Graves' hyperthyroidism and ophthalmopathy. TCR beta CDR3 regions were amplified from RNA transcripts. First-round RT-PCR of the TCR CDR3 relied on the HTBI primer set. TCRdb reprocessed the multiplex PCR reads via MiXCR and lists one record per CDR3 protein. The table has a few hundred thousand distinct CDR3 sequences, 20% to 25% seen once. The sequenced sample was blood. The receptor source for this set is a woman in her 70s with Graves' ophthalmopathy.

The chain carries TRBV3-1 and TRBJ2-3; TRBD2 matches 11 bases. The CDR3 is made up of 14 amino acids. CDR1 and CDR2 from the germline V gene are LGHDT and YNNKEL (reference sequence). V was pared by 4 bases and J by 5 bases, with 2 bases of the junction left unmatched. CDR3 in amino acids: CASSRGLAGDTQYF. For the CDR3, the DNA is TGTGCCAGCAGCCGTGGACTAGCGGGAGATACGCAGTATTTT.

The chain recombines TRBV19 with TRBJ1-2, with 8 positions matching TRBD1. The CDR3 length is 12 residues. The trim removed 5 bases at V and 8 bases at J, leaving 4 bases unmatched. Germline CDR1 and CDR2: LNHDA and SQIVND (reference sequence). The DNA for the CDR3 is TGTGCCAGTAGTCCGGCAGGGGGCGGCTACACCTTC. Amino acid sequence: CASSPAGGGYTF.

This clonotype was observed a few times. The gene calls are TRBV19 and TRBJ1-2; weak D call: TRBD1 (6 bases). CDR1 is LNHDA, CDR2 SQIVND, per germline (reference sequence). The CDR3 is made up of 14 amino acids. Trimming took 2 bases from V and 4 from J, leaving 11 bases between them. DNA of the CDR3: TGTGCCAGTAGTATACAGGGGAGCGTCTATGGCTACACCTTC. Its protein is CASSIQGSVYGYTF.

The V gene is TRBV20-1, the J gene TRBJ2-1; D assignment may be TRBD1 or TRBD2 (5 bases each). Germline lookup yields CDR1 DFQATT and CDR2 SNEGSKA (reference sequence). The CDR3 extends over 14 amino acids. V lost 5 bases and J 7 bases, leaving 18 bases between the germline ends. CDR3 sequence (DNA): TGCAGTGCTTCCCGTGGCGCGTGGGGGAATGAGCAGTTCTTC. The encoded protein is CSASRGAWGNEQFF.

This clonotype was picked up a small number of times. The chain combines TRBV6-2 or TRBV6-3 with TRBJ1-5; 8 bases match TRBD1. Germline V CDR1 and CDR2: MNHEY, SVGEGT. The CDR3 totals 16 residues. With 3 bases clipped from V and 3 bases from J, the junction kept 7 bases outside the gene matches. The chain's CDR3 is CASSYSTGVNNQPQHF. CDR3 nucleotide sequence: TGTGCCAGCAGTTATTCGACAGGGGTCAACAATCAGCCCCAGCATTTT.

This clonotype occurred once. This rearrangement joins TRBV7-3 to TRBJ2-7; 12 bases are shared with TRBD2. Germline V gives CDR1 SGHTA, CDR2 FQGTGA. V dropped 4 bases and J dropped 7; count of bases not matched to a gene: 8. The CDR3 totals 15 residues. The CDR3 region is CASSSRLAGVEEQYF. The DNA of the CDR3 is TGTGCCAGCAGCTCACGACTAGCGGGAGTGGAGGAGCAGTACTTC.

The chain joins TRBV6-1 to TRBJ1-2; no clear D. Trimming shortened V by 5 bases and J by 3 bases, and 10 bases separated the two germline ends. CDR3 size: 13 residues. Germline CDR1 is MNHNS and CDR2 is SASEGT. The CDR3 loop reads CASSYGEHYGYTF. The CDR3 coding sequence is TGTGCCAGCAGTTACGGCGAACACTATGGCTACACCTTC.

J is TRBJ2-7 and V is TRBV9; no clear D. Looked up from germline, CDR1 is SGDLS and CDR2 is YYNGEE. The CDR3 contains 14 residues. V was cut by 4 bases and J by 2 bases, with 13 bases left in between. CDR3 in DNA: TGTGCCAGCAGCCCCCTGGTGCGCCCCTACGAGCAGTACTTC. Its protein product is CASSPLVRPYEQYF. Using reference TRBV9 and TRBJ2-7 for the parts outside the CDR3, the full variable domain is DSGVTQTPKHLITATGQRVTLRCSPRSGDLSVYWYQQSLDQGLQFLIQYYNGEERAKGNILERFSAQQFPDLHSELNLSSLELGDSALYFCASSPLVRPYEQYFGPGTRLTVT.

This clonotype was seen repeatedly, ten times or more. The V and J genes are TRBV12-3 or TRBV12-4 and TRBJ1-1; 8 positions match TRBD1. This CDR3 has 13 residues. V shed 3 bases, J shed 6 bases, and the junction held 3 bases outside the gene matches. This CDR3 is CASSLDRVSEAFF. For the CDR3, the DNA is TGTGCCAGCAGTTTGGACAGGGTTTCTGAAGCTTTCTTT.

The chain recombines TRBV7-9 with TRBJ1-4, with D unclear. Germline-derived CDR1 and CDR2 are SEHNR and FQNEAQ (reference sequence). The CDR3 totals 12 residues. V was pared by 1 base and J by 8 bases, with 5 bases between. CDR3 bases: TGTGCCAGCAGCTTAGGATTCGAAAAACTGTTTTTT. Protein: CASSLGFEKLFF.

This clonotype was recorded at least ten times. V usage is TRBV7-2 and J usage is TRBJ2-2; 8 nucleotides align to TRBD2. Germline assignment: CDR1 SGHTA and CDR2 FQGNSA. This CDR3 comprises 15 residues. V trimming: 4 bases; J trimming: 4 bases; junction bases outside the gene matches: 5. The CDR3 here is CASSSSGRSTGELFF. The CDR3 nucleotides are TGTGCCAGCAGCTCCAGCGGGAGAAGCACCGGGGAGCTGTTTTTT.

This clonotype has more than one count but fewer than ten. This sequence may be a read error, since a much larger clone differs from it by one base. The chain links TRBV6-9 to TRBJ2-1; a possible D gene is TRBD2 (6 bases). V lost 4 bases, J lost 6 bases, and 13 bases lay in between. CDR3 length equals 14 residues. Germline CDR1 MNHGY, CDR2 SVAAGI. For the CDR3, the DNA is TGTGCCAGCAGTTTATCGACTAGATGCAATGAGCAGTTCTTC. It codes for CASSLSTRCNEQFF.

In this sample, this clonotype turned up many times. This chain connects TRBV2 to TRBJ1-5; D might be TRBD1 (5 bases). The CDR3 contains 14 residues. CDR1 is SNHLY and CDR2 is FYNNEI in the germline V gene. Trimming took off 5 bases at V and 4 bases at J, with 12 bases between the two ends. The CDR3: CASSWQGGNQPQHF. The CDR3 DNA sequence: TGTGCCAGCAGTTGGCAGGGAGGAAATCAGCCCCAGCATTTT.

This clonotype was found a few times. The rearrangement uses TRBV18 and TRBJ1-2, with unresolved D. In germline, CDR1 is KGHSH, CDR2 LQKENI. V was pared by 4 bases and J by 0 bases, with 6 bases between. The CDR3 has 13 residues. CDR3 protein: CASSHGSNYGYTF. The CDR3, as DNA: TGTGCCAGCTCACATGGGTCTAACTATGGCTACACCTTC.

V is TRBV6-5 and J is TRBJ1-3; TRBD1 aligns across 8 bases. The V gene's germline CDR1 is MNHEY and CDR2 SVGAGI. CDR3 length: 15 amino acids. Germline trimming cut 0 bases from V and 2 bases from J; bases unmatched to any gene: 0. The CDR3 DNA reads TGTGCCAGCAGTTACTCGACAGGGGCTGGAAACACCATATATTTT. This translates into CASSYSTGAGNTIYF.

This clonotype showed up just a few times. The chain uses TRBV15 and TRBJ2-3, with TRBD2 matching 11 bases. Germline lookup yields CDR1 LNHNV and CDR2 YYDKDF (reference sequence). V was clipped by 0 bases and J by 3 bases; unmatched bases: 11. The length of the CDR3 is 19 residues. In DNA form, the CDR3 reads TGTGCCACCAGCAGAGAGTGGGCTAGCGGGAGGATGAGGACAGATACGCAGTATTTT. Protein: CATSREWASGRMRTDTQYF.

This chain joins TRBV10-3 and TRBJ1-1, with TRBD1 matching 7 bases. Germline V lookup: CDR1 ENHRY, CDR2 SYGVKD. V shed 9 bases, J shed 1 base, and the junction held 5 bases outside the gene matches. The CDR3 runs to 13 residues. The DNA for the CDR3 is TGTGCCATAATGGGACAGACGAACACTGAAGCTTTCTTT. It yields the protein CAIMGQTNTEAFF.

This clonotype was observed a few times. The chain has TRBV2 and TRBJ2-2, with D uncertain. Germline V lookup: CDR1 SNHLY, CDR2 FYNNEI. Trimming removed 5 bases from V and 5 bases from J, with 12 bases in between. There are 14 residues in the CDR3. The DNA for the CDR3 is TGTGCCAGCAGTTATACGGCAAGGACCGGGGAGCTGTTTTTT. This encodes CASSYTARTGELFF.

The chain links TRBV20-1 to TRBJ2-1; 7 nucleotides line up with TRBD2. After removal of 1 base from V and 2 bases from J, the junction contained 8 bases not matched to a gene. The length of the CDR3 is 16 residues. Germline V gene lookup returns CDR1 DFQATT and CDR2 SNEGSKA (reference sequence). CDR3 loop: CSARGPAGVAYNEQFF. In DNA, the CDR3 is TGCAGTGCTAGAGGGCCGGCGGGAGTGGCCTACAATGAGCAGTTCTTC.

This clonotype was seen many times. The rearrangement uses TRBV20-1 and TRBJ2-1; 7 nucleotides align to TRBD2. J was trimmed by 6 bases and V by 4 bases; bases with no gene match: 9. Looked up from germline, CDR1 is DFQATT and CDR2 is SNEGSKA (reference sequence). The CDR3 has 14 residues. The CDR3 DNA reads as TGCAGTGCTATGGCGGGAGCATCAGGCAATGAGCAGTTCTTC. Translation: CSAMAGASGNEQFF.

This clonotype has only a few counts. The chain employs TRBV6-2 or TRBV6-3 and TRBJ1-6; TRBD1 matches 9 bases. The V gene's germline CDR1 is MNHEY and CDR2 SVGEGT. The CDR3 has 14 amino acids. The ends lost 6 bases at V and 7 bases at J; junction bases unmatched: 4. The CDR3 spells CASSGDRVNSPLHF. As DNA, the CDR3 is TGTGCCAGCAGCGGGGACAGGGTGAATTCACCCCTCCACTTT.

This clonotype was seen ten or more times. In nucleotides, the CDR3 is TGTGCCAGCAGCCGAAGGGTGACAGGGCGCGAGCAGTACTTC. This gives the protein CASSRRVTGREQYF. The chain has TRBV3-1 and TRBJ2-7; 7 positions match TRBD1. CDR3 length equals 14 residues. Trimming took 4 bases from V and 6 from J; bases not matched to a gene: 9. CDR1 and CDR2 (germline): LGHDT, YNNKEL (reference sequence).

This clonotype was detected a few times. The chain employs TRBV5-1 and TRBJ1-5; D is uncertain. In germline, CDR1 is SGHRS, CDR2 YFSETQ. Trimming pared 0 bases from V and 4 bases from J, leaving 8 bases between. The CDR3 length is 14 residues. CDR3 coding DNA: TGCGCCAGCAGCTTGGATTCGGTGAATCAGCCCCAGCATTTT. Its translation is CASSLDSVNQPQHF.

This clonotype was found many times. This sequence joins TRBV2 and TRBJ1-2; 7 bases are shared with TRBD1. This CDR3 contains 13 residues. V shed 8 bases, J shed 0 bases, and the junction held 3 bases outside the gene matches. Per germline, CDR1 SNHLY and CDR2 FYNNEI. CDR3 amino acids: CASGQEANYGYTF. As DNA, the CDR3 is TGTGCCAGCGGACAGGAAGCTAACTATGGCTACACCTTC.

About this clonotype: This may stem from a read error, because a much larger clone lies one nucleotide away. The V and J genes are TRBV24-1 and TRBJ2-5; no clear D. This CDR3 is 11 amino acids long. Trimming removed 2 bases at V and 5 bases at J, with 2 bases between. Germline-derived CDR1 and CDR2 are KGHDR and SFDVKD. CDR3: CATSDWETQYF. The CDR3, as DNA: TGTGCCACCAGTGATTGGGAGACCCAGTACTTC.